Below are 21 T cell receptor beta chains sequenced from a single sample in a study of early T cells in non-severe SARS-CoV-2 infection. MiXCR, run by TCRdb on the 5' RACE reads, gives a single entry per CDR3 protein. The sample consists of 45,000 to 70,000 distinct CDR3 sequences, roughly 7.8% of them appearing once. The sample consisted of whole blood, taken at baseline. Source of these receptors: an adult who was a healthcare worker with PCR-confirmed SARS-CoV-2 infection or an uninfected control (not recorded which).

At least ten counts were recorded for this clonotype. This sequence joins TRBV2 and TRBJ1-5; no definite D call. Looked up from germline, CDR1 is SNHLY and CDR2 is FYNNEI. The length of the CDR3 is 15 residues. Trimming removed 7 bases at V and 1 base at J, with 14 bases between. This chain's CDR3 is CASTLDPGSNQPQHF. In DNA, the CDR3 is TGTGCCAGCACCCTTGACCCGGGAAGCAATCAGCCCCAGCATTTT.

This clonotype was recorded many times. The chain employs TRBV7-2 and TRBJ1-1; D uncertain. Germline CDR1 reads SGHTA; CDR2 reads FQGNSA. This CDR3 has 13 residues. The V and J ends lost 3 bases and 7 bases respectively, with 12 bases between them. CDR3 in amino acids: CASSLVHGNEAFF. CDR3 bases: TGTGCCAGCAGCTTGGTTCACGGGAATGAAGCTTTCTTT.

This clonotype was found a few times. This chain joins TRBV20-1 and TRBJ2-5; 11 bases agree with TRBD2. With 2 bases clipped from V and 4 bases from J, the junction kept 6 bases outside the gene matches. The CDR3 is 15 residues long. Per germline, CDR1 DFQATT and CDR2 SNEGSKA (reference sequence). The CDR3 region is CSARTSGRGGETQYF. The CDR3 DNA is TGCAGTGCTAGAACTAGCGGGAGAGGGGGAGAGACCCAGTACTTC.

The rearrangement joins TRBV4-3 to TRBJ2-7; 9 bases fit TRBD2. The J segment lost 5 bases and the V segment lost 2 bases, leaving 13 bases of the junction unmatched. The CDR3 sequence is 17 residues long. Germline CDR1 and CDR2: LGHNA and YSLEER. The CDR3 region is CASSQRNFGLARHEQYF. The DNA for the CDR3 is TGCGCCAGCAGCCAACGAAACTTCGGACTAGCGAGACACGAGCAGTACTTC.

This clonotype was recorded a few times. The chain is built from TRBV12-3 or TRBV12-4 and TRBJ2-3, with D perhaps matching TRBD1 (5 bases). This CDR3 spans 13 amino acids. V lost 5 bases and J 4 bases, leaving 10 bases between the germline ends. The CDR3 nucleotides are TGTGCCAGCAGTCTTGGGGCGGCAGATACGCAGTATTTT. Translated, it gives CASSLGAADTQYF.

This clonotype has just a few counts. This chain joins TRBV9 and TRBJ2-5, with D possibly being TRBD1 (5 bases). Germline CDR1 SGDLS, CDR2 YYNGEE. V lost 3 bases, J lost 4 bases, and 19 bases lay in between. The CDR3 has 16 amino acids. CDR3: CASSAHGIQGRETQYF. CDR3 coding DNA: TGTGCCAGCAGCGCCCACGGTATTCAGGGCCGAGAGACCCAGTACTTC. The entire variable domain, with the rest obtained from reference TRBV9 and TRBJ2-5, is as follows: DSGVTQTPKHLITATGQRVTLRCSPRSGDLSVYWYQQSLDQGLQFLIQYYNGEERAKGNILERFSAQQFPDLHSELNLSSLELGDSALYFCASSAHGIQGRETQYFGPGTRLLVL.

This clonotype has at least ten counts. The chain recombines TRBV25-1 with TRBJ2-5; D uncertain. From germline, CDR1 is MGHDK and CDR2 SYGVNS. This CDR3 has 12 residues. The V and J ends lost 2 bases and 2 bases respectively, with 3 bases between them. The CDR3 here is CASSEKQETQYF. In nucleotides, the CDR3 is TGTGCCAGCAGTGAAAAACAAGAGACCCAGTACTTC.

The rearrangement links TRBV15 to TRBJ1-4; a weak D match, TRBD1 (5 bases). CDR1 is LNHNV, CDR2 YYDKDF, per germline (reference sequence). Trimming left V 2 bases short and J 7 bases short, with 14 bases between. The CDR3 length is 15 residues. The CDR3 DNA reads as TGTGCCACCAGCAGAAATCCAGGGTATCGTGAAAAACTGTTTTTT. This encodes CATSRNPGYREKLFF. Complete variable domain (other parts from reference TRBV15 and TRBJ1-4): DAMVIQNPRYQVTQFGKPVTLSCSQTLNHNVMYWYQQKSSQAPKLLFHYYDKDFNNEADTPDNFQSRRPNTSFCFLDIRSPGLGDTAMYLCATSRNPGYREKLFFGSGTQLSVL.

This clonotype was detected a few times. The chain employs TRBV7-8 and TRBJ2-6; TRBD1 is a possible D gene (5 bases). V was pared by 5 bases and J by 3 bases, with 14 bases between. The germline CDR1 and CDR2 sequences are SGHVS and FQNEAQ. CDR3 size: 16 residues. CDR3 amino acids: CASSQLQGFGANVLTF. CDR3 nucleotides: TGTGCCAGCAGCCAACTTCAGGGCTTTGGGGCCAACGTCCTGACTTTC.

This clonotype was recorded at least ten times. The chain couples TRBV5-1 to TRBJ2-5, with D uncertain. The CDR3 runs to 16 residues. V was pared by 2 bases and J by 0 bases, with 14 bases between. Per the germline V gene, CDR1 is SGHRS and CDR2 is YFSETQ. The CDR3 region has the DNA TGCGCCAGCAGCTTACCCAAGGAAGGAAACCAAGAGACCCAGTACTTC. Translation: CASSLPKEGNQETQYF.

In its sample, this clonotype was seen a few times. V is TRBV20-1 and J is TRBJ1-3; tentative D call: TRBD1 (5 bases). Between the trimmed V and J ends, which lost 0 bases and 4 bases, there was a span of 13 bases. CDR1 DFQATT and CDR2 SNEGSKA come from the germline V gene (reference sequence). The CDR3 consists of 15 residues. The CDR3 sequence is CSARDANRRGNTIYF. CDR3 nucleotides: TGCAGTGCTAGAGATGCGAACAGGAGGGGAAACACCATATATTTT.

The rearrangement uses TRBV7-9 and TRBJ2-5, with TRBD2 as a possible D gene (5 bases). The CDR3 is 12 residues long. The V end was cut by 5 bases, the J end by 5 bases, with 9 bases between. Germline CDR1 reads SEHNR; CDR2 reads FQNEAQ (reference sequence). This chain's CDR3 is CASSQEAETQYF. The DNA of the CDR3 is TGTGCCAGCAGCCAGGAGGCGGAGACCCAGTACTTC.

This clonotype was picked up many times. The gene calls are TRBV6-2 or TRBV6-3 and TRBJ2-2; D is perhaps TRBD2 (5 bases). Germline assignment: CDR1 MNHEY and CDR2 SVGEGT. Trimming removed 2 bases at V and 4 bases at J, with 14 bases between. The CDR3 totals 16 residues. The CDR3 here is CASSYVVPGITGELFF. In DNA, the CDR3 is TGTGCCAGCAGTTACGTCGTCCCGGGAATCACCGGGGAGCTGTTTTTT.

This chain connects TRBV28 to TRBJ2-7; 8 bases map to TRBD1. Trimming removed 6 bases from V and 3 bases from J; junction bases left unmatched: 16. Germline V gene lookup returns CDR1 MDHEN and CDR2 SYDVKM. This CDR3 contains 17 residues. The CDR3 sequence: CASRTDRTGQLLYEQYF. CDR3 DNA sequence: TGTGCCAGCAGAACGGATCGGACAGGGCAACTCCTCTACGAGCAGTACTTC.

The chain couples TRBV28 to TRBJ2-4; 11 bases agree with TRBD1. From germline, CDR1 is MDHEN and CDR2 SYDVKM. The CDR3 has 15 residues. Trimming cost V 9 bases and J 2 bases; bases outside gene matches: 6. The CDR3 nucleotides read TGTGCCAGTAACGGACAGGGGGCGACCAAAAACATTCAGTACTTC. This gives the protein CASNGQGATKNIQYF.

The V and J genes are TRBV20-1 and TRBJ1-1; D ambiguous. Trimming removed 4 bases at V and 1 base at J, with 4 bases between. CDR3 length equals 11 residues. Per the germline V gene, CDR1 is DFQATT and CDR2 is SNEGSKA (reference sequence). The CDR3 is CSANRNTEAFF. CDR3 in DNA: TGCAGTGCTAACAGGAACACTGAAGCTTTCTTT.

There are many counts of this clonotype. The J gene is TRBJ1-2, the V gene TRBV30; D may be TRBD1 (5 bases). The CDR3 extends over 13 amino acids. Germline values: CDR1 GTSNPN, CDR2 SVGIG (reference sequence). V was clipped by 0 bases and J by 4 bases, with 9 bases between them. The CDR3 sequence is CAWSVGGGYGYTF. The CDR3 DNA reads TGTGCCTGGAGTGTTGGGGGAGGCTATGGCTACACCTTC.

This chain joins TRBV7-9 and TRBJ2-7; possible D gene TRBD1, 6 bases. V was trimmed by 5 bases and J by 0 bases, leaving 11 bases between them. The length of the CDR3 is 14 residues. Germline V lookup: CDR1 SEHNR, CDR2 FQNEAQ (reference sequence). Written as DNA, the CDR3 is TGTGCCAGCAGCACCGACAGGAGCTCCTACGAGCAGTACTTC. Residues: CASSTDRSSYEQYF.

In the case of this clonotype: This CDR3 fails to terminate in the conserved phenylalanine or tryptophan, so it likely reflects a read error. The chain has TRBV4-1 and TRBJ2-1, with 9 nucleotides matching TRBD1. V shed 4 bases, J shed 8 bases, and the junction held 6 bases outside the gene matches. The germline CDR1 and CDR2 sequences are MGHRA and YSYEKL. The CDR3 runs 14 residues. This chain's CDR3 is CASSRDRVNHEQFI. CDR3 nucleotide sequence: TGCGCCAGCAGCCGGGACAGGGTGAACCATGAGCAGTTCATC.

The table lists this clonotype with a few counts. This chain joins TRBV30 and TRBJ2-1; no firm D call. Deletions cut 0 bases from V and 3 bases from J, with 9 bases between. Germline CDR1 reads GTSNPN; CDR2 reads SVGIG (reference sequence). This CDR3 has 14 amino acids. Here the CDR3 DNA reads TGTGCCTGGAGTGTAGGGCTAAACTACAATGAGCAGTTCTTC. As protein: CAWSVGLNYNEQFF.

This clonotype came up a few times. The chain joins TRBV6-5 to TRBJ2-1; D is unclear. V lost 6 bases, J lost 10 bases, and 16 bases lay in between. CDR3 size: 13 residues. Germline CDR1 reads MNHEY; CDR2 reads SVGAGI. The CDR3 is CASSPYGEVEQFF. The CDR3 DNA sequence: TGTGCCAGCAGCCCTTACGGAGAAGTAGAGCAGTTCTTC.